Reported below is one TCR beta chain. Its binding antigen is unknown. No base quality information exists; no much larger clone differs at one position. Donors were healthy HIV-negative adults with no recently reported acute infections or vaccinations. Every donor was a Caucasian adult living in Nashville, Tennessee, USA. For unsorted samples, 75 million to 90 million PBMCs were counted, and genomic DNA was extracted using the QIAamp DNA Blood Mini kit. Blood was collected by leukapheresis, and PBMCs were isolated by Ficoll-Histopaque density gradient centrifugation and then cryopreserved in liquid nitrogen vapor phase. The entry originates in a study of shared clonotypes between healthy human individuals (TCRdb year 2020). Regarding the study in general: The cohort included a few men and a couple of women between 18 and 49 years of age. The study deeply sequenced blood TCR repertoires of five healthy adults to estimate repertoire size and the extent of clonotype sharing between individuals. To increase sequencing depth and limit assay-specific biases, TCR repertoire library preparation and sequencing were carried out by different laboratories using diverse techniques. Each donor's leukapheresis produced roughly between about 0.8 and 10 billion PBMCs.

The CDR3 holds 14 amino acids from the cysteine to the phenylalanine. Only the CDR3 portion is preserved as DNA: 42 bases, with reading frame beginning at the first base. V loses 2 bases of germline sequence and J loses 4 bases, and the interval between the two ends is 9 bases. The germline V gene (reference sequence) specifies MNHEY as CDR1 and SMNVEV as CDR2. Using the deep immunoSEQ assay, TCR CDR3 regions were amplified from genomic DNA by multiplex PCR. Genomic DNA extracted from each cell subset was distributed evenly over all wells of several immunoSEQ 96-well plates, and each plate served as one replicate. Each replicate PCR for unsorted PBMC received roughly 300 ng genomic DNA, equal to about 30,000 T cell genomes. Ten immunoSEQ deep assay plates were used to sequence unsorted PBMC genomic DNA. Purified libraries were measured with a Qubit 3.0 fluorometer, size-checked on a Bioanalyzer 2100, and measured again with the KAPA Library Quantification kit. Every immunoSEQ 96-well plate was sequenced on a dedicated single-read 150-cycle Illumina NextSeq 550 flow cell. Per the authors' processing: Because the immunoSEQ output included only junctional sequences and no quality scores, the filtering could not be the same as the filtering used for full-length reads. Sequences were annotated with PyIR, a Python wrapper for IgBLAST v1.9, and V/J genes and CDR3 were assigned using IMGT germline references. Reads were removed for weak V/J assignments (E-value above 1e-6), missing CDR3, stop codons, out-of-frame junctions, or ambiguous translated residues. V3J clonotypes were defined as sequences sharing an identical inferred V gene, J gene, and CDR3 amino acid sequence. To compute the percentage overlap between repertoires, the number of shared unique clonotypes was divided by the size of the smaller repertoire. Repertoire richness was assessed with RTK rarefaction, the Chao1 estimator, and Recon v2.1 estimates of unobserved clonotypes. Not all clones reach the TCRdb copy of this immuneACCESS table, which keeps in-frame sequences only. Checked studies attribute under half of the gap to unresolved V genes and leave the rest unexplained. The D gene and trimming were derived from the DNA, and the V and J assignments and clone size from that table. This sample comprises nearly 500,000 clones, 75% to 85% of them detected only once. 10% to 15% of the sample comes from the top ten.

Broader findings and caveats from the paper: Only blood was sampled, and tissue TCR repertoires likely differ from those in blood. Pairwise subsampling indicated that sequencing depth was expected to affect the degree of clonotype sharing among donors. Because the study included a small number of donors, the genetic and exposure-history diversity represented was limited.

This receptor was identified in a woman aged 40 to 50 in good health. Some clones in this sample may be carry-over from other donors' samples. Recombination joined TRBV27 with TRBJ2-1; no D gene call is confident. Sequenced input: PBMCs. The nucleotides are TGTGCCAGCAGTTTACATGCCCCTTACAATGAGCAGTTCTTC. Its protein product is CASSLHAPYNEQFF.